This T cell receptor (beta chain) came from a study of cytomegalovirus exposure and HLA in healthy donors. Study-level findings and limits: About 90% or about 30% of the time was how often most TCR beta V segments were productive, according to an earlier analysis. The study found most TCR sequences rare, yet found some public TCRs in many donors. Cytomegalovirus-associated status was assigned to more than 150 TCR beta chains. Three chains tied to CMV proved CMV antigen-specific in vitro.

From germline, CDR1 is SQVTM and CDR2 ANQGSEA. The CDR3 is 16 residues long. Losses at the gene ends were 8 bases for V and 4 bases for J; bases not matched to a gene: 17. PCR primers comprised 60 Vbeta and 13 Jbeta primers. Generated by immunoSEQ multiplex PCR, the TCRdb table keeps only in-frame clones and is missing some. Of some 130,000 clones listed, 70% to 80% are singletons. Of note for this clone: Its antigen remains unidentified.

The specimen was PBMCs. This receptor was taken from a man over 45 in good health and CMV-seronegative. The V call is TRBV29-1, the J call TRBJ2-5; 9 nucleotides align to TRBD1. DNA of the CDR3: TGCAGCAAACGGTGGGACAGGGTTTCCCTGCTAGAGACCCAGTACTTC. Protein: CSKRWDRVSLLETQYF.